Below, 13 T cell receptor beta chains from the same sample are listed, as sequenced in a study of Graves' ophthalmopathy and Graves' hyperthyroidism. Amplifying from RNA transcripts, the study obtained TCR beta CDR3 regions. Investigators did first-round RT-PCR with HTBI primers, then second-round multiplex PCR. MiXCR, run by TCRdb on the multiplex PCR reads, gives a single entry per CDR3 protein. Of hundreds of thousands of distinct CDR3 sequences listed, 22% are singletons. The sample comprised peripheral blood. The receptors stem from a woman aged 18-30 years with stable Graves' hyperthyroidism. Some clones in this sample may be carry-over from other donors' samples.

This clonotype was recorded many times. The rearrangement uses TRBV9 and TRBJ2-5, with TRBD2 matching over 11 bases. Germline assignment: CDR1 SGDLS and CDR2 YYNGEE. Trimming at V came to 4 bases and at J to 5 bases, leaving 10 bases not matched to a gene. This CDR3 is built from 16 residues. The DNA of the CDR3 is TGTGCCAGCAGCCCGAGTAGCGGGAGGGCCGGGGAGACCCAGTACTTC. This gives the protein CASSPSSGRAGETQYF.

At least ten counts were recorded for this clonotype. This chain connects TRBV28 to TRBJ2-7; D is perhaps TRBD2 (5 bases). CDR1 MDHEN and CDR2 SYDVKM come from the germline V gene. The CDR3 extends over 15 amino acids. V was shortened by 6 bases and J by 6 bases, with 21 bases between the two germline ends. In DNA, the CDR3 is TGTGCCAGCAGCTATGGCCCACATACTAGAACCGAGCAGTACTTC. Translated, it gives CASSYGPHTRTEQYF.

This clonotype was observed many times. V usage is TRBV6-5 and J usage is TRBJ1-2; D gene uncertain. Trimming took 7 bases from V and 6 from J, leaving 15 bases between them. Germline-derived CDR1 and CDR2 are MNHEY and SVGAGI. The CDR3 covers 13 residues. The CDR3, as DNA: TGTGCCAGCACCCAGTCCCGCGGTAATGGCTACACCTTC. Its translation: CASTQSRGNGYTF.

This clonotype was counted ten times or more. The chain employs TRBV6-1 and TRBJ1-6, with D hard to call. The germline V gene has CDR1 MNHNS and CDR2 SASEGT. The CDR3 is made up of 16 amino acids. Trimming pared 2 bases from V and 4 bases from J, leaving 12 bases between. CDR3: CASSELAGYYNSPLHF. The CDR3 coding sequence is TGTGCCAGCAGTGAATTGGCGGGTTATTATAATTCACCCCTCCACTTT.

The count of this clonotype is one. A clone one base away is much larger, so this may be a read error. The chain joins TRBV20-1 to TRBJ2-4; D may be TRBD1 (6 bases). The length of the CDR3 is 15 residues. Germline loops: CDR1 DFQATT, CDR2 SNEGSKA (reference sequence). CDR3 bases: TGCAGTGCTAGAGATCAGGGGTCGGGCAAAGACATTCAGTACTTC. This gives the protein CSARDQGSGKDIQYF.

This clonotype was observed a handful of times. The gene calls are TRBV6-1 and TRBJ1-5; D unresolved. Germline CDR1 is MNHNS and CDR2 is SASEGT. Trimming took off 6 bases at V and 0 bases at J, with 15 bases between the two ends. CDR3 length: 16 residues. Written as DNA, the CDR3 is TGTGCCAGCAGCCCACTGGGCGAGGCTAGCAATCAGCCCCAGCATTTT. Amino acid sequence: CASSPLGEASNQPQHF.

This clonotype was seen ten or more times. For the CDR3, the DNA is TGTGCCAGCATCCCAACGTTGCGTTACACCGGGGAGCTGTTTTTT. This encodes CASIPTLRYTGELFF. The chain carries TRBV6-1 and TRBJ2-2; D is uncertain. The germline V gene has CDR1 MNHNS and CDR2 SASEGT. The V end lost 7 bases, the J end lost 3 bases, and 15 bases lay between the germline ends. The CDR3 sequence is 15 residues long.

The chain recombines TRBV18 with TRBJ1-5, with a weak D call TRBD1 (5 bases). This CDR3 comprises 17 residues. Germline V gene sequence: CDR1 KGHSH, CDR2 LQKENI. Trimming cost V 0 bases and J 0 bases, with 12 bases left between them. CDR3 coding DNA: TGTGCCAGCTCACCACCGGTGCAGGGCTATAGCAATCAGCCCCAGCATTTT. The encoded protein is CASSPPVQGYSNQPQHF.

This clonotype occurred many times. The chain has TRBV20-1 and TRBJ2-7; no clear D. CDR3 length equals 14 residues. Deletions cut 5 bases from V and 1 base from J, with 15 bases between. Germline loops: CDR1 DFQATT, CDR2 SNEGSKA (reference sequence). CDR3 residues: CSAPWPQRSYEQYF. CDR3 DNA: TGCAGTGCTCCCTGGCCCCAGAGGTCCTACGAGCAGTACTTC.

This clonotype was picked up many times. The rearrangement uses TRBV20-1 and TRBJ2-7, with D maybe TRBD2 (5 bases). V lost 0 bases and J 1 base, leaving 7 bases between the germline ends. CDR1 is DFQATT, CDR2 SNEGSKA, per germline (reference sequence). This CDR3 has 13 residues. CDR3 DNA sequence: TGCAGTGCTAGAGACAGCGGATCCTACGAGCAGTACTTC. Protein: CSARDSGSYEQYF.

This clonotype was recorded many times. CDR3 protein: CASQGGVREYGYEQYF. The CDR3 DNA reads TGTGCCAGCCAGGGTGGGGTGCGGGAGTATGGCTACGAGCAGTACTTC. The rearrangement uses TRBV7-9 and TRBJ2-7; 7 nucleotides match TRBD2. The germline CDR1 and CDR2 sequences are SEHNR and FQNEAQ (reference sequence). The V gene end was trimmed by 8 bases and the J gene end by 3 bases; junction bases not matched to a gene: 16. This CDR3 is 16 amino acids long. Using reference TRBV7-9 and TRBJ2-7 for the parts outside the CDR3, the full variable domain is DTGVSQNPRHKITKRGQNVTFRCDPISEHNRLYWYRQTLGQGPEFLTYFQNEAQLEKSRLLSDRFSAERPKGSFSTLEIQRTEQGDSAMYLCASQGGVREYGYEQYFGPGTRLTVT.

The chain combines TRBV10-3 with TRBJ2-7; D perhaps matches TRBD1 (6 bases). Trimming removed 5 bases at V and 3 bases at J, with 11 bases between. The germline CDR1 and CDR2 sequences are ENHRY and SYGVKD. There are 13 residues in the CDR3. CDR3 sequence: CAISLRDNYEQYF. CDR3 sequence (DNA): TGTGCCATCAGTCTCCGGGACAACTACGAGCAGTACTTC.

Ten or more counts support this clonotype. J is TRBJ2-7 and V is TRBV28; no definite D call. The V gene's germline CDR1 is MDHEN and CDR2 SYDVKM. The CDR3 is 15 residues long. V dropped 6 bases and J dropped 2 bases, with 17 bases sitting between them. The CDR3 sequence is CASRGYFHLPYEQYF. The CDR3 DNA sequence: TGTGCCAGCAGGGGTTACTTTCATCTTCCCTACGAGCAGTACTTC.